This TCR beta chain was observed in a study of blood T cell repertoires in COVID-19 (TCRdb year 2020). Concerning the study at large: The collaborator samples originated in the United States, Italy and Spain and spanned the acute and convalescent phases of COVID-19. A freely available public database, intended as a resource for researchers studying the immune response to SARS-CoV-2, is where the repertoires were released. HLA class I and class II types, where available, came from metadata supplied by the sample provider rather than from assay-based typing. The material from the prospective study consisted of cDNA or gDNA derived from T cells, B-cell-depleted T cells, or PBMCs. A de-identified subject ID, COVID-19 status, age in years and sex were almost always included in the sample metadata. Subjects who had been exposed to COVID-19, were actively infected with it, or had recovered from it provided the deeply sampled blood TCRbeta repertoires that made up the dataset. The samples were drawn from the first 160 participants of the ongoing ImmuneRACE study and from more than 1,000 subjects provided by 6 global collaborators. Results and caveats for the whole study, not just this receptor: The amount of clinical and demographic metadata varied by source and participant and was provided uncurated.

About this clone itself: The target of this receptor is not known. No clone much larger than this one lies a single base away; base qualities are absent.

There are 14 amino acids in the CDR3, from cysteine to phenylalanine inclusive. Solely the CDR3 DNA is kept, with 42 bases framed from the first base. V and J are trimmed by 6 bases and 5 bases, and the gene matches miss 5 bases of the junction. The germline V gene supplies CDR1 MNHEY and CDR2 SVGAGI. The immunoSEQ Assay, a bias-controlled multiplex PCR, was used to amplify TCRbeta CDR3 regions from genomic DNA. The study's own analysis went as follows. The number of nucleated cells in each sample was estimated by amplification of reference gene primers within the assay. To quantify the absolute abundance of each unique TCRbeta CDR3 rearrangement, sequence reads were collapsed and filtered. For each sample, productive Simpson clonality was calculated by taking the square root of Simpson's diversity index across productive rearrangements. TCRdb provides this immuneACCESS table in a form limited to in-frame rearrangements. Some clones are lacking; in checked studies, under half of them reflect an unresolved V gene, and why the rest are absent is not known. V and J calls plus clone size are reproduced from that table; the DNA served to infer D and trimming. Across this sample there are over 45,000 clones, with 91% seen only once. Jointly, the top ten make up about 9% of the sample.

The collaborating institutions used their own protocols to collect whole blood in K2EDTA tubes. For TCRbeta analysis, collaborators shipped samples in one of three forms: frozen whole blood, isolated PBMCs, or DNA extracted from either of those sample types. Sequencing was performed on peripheral blood. The clonotype was recovered from a human donor in a cohort sampled during active COVID-19. The rearranged chain carries TRBV6-5 and TRBJ2-5; a stretch of 11 junction bases matches TRBD1. The CDR3 region has the sequence CASSRTGGGETQYF. The DNA reads TGTGCCAGCAGCCGGACAGGGGGCGGGGAGACCCAGTACTTC.